This paragraph covers one T cell receptor (beta chain) sequence. TCRdb's copy holds only in-frame clones and misses some; the assay was immunoSEQ multiplex PCR. There are 35,000 to 50,000 clones in the sample; around 89% occur only once, and 0.95% to 1.5% lies in the top ten. This record comes from a study of T cell changes during pregnancy in multiple sclerosis. The input for sequencing was CD4+ T cells from peripheral blood mononuclear cells, taken in the second trimester of pregnancy. The source is a female donor with multiple sclerosis, enrolled in a pregnancy study.

The chain's CDR3 is CASTAGAEVYNEQFF. CDR3 nucleotide sequence: TGTGCCAGCACCGCGGGAGCGGAGGTATACAATGAGCAGTTCTTC. The chain carries TRBV27 and TRBJ2-1, with TRBD2 matching over 7 bases. The J segment lost 4 bases and the V segment lost 7 bases, leaving 10 bases of the junction unmatched. The CDR3 runs 15 residues. Per germline, CDR1 MNHEY and CDR2 SMNVEV (reference sequence).